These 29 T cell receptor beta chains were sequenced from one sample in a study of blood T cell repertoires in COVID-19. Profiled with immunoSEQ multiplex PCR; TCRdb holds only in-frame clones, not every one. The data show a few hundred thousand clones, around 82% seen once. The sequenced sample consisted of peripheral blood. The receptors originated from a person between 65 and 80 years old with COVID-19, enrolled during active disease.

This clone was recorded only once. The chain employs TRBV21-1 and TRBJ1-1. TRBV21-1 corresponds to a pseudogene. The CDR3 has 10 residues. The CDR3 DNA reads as TGTGCCAGACCTTCGCGAGGGGCTTTCTTT. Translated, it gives CARPSRGAFF.

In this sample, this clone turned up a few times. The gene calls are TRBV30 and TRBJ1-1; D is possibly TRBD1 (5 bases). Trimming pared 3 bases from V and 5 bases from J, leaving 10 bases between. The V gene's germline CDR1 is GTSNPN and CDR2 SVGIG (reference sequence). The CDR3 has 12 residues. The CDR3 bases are TGTGCCTGGAGATCACAGGTTACTGAAGCTTTCTTT. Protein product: CAWRSQVTEAFF.

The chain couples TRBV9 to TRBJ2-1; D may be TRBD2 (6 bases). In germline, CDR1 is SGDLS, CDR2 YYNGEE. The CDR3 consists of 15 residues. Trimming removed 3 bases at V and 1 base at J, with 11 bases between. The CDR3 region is CASSDIAASYNEQFF. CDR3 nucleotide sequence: TGTGCCAGCAGCGACATAGCGGCGTCCTACAATGAGCAGTTCTTC.

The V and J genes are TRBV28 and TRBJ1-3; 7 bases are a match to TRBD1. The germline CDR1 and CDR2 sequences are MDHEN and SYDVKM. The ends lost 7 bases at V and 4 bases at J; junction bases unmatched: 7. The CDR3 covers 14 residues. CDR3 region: CASNMDRIGNTIYF. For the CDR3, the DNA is TGTGCCAGCAACATGGACAGGATCGGAAACACCATATATTTT.

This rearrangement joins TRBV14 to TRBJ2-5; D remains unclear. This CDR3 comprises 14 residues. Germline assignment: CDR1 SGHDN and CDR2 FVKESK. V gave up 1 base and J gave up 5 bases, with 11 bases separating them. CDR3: CASSQVRFQETQYF. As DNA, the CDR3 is TGTGCCAGCAGCCAAGTGAGGTTTCAGGAGACCCAGTACTTC.

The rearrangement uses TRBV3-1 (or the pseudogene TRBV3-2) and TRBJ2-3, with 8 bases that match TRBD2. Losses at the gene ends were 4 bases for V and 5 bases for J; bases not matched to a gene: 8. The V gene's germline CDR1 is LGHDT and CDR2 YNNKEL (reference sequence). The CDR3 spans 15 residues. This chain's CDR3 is CASSPREEVGDTQYF. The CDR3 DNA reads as TGTGCCAGCAGCCCGCGGGAGGAGGTAGGAGATACGCAGTATTTT.

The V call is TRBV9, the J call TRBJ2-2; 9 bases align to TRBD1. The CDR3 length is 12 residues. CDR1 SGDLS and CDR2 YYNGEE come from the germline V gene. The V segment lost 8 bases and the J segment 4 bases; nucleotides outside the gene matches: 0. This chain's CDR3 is CARTGGTGELFF. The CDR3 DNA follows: TGTGCCAGGACAGGGGGCACCGGGGAGCTGTTTTTT. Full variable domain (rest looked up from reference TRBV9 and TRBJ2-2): DSGVTQTPKHLITATGQRVTLRCSPRSGDLSVYWYQQSLDQGLQFLIQYYNGEERAKGNILERFSAQQFPDLHSELNLSSLELGDSALYFCARTGGTGELFFGEGSRLTVL.

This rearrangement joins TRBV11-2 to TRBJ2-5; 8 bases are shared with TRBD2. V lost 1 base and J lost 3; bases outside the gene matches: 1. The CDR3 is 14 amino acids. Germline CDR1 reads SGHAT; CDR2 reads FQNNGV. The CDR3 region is CASSLAGLEETQYF. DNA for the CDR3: TGTGCCAGCAGCTTAGCGGGACTAGAAGAGACCCAGTACTTC.

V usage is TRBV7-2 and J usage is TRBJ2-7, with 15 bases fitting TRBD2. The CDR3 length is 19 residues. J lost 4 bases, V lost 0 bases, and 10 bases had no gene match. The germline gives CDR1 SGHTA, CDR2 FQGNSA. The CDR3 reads CASSLARTSGRAGPYEQYF. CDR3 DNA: TGTGCCAGCAGCTTAGCAAGGACTAGCGGGAGGGCCGGACCATACGAGCAGTACTTC. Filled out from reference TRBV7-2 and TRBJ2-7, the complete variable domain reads GAGVSQSPSNKVTEKGKDVELRCDPISGHTALYWYRQSLGQGLEFLIYFQGNSAPDKSGLPSDRFSAERTGGSVSTLTIQRTQQEDSAVYLCASSLARTSGRAGPYEQYFGPGTRLTVT.

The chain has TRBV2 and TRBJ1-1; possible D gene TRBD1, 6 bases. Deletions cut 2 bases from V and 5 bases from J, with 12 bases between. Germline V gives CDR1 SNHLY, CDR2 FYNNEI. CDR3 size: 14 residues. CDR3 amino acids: CASSENGGTTEAFF. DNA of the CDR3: TGTGCCAGCAGTGAAAACGGGGGGACAACTGAAGCTTTCTTT.

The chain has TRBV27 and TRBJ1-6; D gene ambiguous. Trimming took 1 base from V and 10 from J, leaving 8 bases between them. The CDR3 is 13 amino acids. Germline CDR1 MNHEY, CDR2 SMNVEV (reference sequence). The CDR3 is CASSLFLNSPLHF. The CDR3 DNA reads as TGTGCCAGCAGTTTATTCCTAAACTCACCCCTCCACTTT.

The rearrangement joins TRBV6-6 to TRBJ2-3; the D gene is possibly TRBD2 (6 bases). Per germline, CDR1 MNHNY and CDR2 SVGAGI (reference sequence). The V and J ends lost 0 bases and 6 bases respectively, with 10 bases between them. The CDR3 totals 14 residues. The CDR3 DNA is TGTGCCAGCAGTTACTCCCTTGGGGGGGATACGCAGTATTTT. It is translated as CASSYSLGGDTQYF.

As DNA, the CDR3 is TGTGCCAGCAGTGAATCGGCAGGGAGCAATCAGCCCCAGCATTTT. Encoded protein: CASSESAGSNQPQHF. The gene calls are TRBV25-1 and TRBJ1-5; a possible D gene is TRBD1 (5 bases). The CDR3 totals 15 residues. Trimming cost V 1 base and J 1 base, with 8 bases left between them. Germline V gene sequence: CDR1 MGHDK, CDR2 SYGVNS.

This chain's CDR3 is CASSPPSPSGNTIYF. Here the CDR3 DNA reads TGTGCCAGCTCGCCCCCCAGTCCTTCTGGAAACACCATATATTTT. This chain connects TRBV18 to TRBJ1-3; no clear D. This CDR3 is built from 15 residues. The V end was cut by 6 bases, the J end by 1 base, with 13 bases between. Germline loops: CDR1 KGHSH, CDR2 LQKENI. Full variable domain (outside the CDR3, taken from reference TRBV18 and TRBJ1-3): NAGVMQNPRHLVRRRGQEARLRCSPMKGHSHVYWYRQLPEEGLKFMVYLQKENIIDESGMPKERFSAEFPKEGPSILRIQQVVRGDSAAYFCASSPPSPSGNTIYFGEGSWLTVV.

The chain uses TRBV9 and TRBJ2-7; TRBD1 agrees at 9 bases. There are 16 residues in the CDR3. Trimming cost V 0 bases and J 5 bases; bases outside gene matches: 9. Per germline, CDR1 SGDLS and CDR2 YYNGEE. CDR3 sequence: CASSVAQGQGSDEQYF. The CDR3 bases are TGTGCCAGCAGCGTAGCTCAGGGACAGGGTAGCGACGAGCAGTACTTC.

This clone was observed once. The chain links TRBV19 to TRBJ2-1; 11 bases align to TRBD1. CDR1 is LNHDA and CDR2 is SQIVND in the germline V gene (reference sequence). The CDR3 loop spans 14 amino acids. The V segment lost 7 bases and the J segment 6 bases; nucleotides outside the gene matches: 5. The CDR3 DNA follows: TGTGCCAGTACCCCCGGGACAGGGGGCAATGAGCAGTTCTTC. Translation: CASTPGTGGNEQFF.

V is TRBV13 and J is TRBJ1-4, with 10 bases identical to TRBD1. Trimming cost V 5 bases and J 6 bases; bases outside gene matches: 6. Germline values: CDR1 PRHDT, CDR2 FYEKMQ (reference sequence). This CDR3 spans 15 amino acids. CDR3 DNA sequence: TGTGCCAGCAGCAAGAGGACAGGGGGTCATGAAAAACTGTTTTTT. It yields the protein CASSKRTGGHEKLFF. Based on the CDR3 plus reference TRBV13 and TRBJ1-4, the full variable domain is AAGVIQSPRHLIKEKRETATLKCYPIPRHDTVYWYQQGPGQDPQFLISFYEKMQSDKGSIPDRFSAQQFSDYHSELNMSSLELGDSALYFCASSKRTGGHEKLFFGSGTQLSVL.

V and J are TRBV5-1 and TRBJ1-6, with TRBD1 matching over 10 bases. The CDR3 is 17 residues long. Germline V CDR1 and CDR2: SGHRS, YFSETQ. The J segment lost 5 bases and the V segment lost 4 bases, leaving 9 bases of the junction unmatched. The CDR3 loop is CASSQLTGGKDNSPLHF. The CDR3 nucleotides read TGCGCCAGCAGCCAATTGACAGGGGGCAAAGATAATTCACCCCTCCACTTT.

CDR3 coding DNA: TGTGCCAGCAGTTTATCCCCTTTGACAGGGGCGGTTTTTGAAAAACTGTTTTTT. Translated: CASSLSPLTGAVFEKLFF. This rearrangement joins TRBV27 to TRBJ1-4; 8 nucleotides line up with TRBD1. The V gene's germline CDR1 is MNHEY and CDR2 SMNVEV (reference sequence). This CDR3 has 18 amino acids. The J segment lost 7 bases and the V segment lost 0 bases, leaving 13 bases of the junction unmatched. The variable domain in full, with the rest retrieved from reference TRBV27 and TRBJ1-4, is EAQVTQNPRYLITVTGKKLTVTCSQNMNHEYMSWYRQDPGLGLRQIYYSMNVEVTDKGDVPEGYKVSRKEKRNFPLILESPSPNQTSLYFCASSLSPLTGAVFEKLFFGSGTQLSVL.

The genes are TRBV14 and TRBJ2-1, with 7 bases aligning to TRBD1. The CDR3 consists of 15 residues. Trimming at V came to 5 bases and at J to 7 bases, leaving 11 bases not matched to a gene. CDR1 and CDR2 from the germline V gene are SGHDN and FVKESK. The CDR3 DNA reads TGTGCCAGCAGCGCCAGGGGGAGAAAAGGGAATGAGCAGTTCTTC. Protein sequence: CASSARGRKGNEQFF.

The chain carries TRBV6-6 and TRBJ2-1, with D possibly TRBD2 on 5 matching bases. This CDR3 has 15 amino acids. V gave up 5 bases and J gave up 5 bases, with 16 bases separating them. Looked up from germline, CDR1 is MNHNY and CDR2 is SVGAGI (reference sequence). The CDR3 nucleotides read TGTGCCAGCAGTCCGTCGGGGTGGGCAGACAATGAGCAGTTCTTC. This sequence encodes CASSPSGWADNEQFF.

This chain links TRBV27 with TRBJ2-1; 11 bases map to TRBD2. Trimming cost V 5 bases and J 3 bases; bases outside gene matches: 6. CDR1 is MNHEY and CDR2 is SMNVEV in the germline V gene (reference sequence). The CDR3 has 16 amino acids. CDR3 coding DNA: TGTGCCAGCAGTCCGGTCGGGACTAGCGGCTACAATGAGCAGTTCTTC. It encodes CASSPVGTSGYNEQFF.

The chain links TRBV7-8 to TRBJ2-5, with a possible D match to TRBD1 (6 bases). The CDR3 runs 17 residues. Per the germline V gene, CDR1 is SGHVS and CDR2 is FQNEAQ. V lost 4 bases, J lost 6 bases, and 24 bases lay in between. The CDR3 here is CASSSNAAQGSGKTQYF. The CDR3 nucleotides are TGTGCCAGCAGCTCAAACGCTGCACAGGGTTCGGGGAAGACCCAGTACTTC.

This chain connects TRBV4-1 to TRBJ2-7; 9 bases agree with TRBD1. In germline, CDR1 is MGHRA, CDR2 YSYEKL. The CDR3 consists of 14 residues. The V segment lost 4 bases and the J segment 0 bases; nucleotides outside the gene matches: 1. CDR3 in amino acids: CASSRDRVSYEQYF. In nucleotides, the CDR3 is TGCGCCAGCAGCCGGGACAGGGTCTCCTACGAGCAGTACTTC.

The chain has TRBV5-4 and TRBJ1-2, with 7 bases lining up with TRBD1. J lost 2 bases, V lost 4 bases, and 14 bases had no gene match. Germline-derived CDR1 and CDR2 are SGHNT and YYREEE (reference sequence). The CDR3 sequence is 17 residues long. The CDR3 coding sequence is TGTGCCAGCAGCCTAAGAAGCAGGGGGGTCGGAAACTATGGCTACACCTTC. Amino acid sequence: CASSLRSRGVGNYGYTF.

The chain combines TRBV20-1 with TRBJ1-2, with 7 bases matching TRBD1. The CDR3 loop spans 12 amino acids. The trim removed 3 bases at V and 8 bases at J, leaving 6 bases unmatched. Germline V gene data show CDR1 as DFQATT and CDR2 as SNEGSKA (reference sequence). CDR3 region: CSASVGGGGYTF. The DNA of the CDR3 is TGCAGTGCTAGTGTAGGGGGCGGGGGCTACACCTTC.

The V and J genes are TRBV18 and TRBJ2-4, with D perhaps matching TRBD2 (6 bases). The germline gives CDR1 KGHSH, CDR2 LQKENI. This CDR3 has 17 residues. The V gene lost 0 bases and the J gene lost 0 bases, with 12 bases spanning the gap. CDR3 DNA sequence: TGTGCCAGCTCACCACCCAATTTAGCGGTAGCCAAAAACATTCAGTACTTC. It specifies CASSPPNLAVAKNIQYF.

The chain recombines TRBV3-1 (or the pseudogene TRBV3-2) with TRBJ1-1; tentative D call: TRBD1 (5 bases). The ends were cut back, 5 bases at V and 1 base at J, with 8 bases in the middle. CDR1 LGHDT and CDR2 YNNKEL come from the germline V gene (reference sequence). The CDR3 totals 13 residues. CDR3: CASSVTGNTEAFF. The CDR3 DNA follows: TGTGCCAGCAGCGTAACAGGGAACACTGAAGCTTTCTTT.

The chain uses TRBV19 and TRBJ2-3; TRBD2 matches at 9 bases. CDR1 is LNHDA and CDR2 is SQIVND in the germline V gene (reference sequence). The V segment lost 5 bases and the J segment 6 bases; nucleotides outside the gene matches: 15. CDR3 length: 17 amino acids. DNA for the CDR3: TGTGCCAGTAGTCCCCAGGGACTAGCCAGATCAAGGGATACGCAGTATTTT. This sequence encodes CASSPQGLARSRDTQYF.